Listed below are T cell receptor beta chains from one sample, sequenced in a study of identifying expanded T cells in peripheral blood. Method: immunoSEQ multiplex PCR; TCRdb's copy keeps in-frame clones and lacks some. The sample shows 100,000 or so clones, around nine tenths of them seen only once. Input material: blood. These receptors came from a person aged 18 to 69 in good health. Both conserved end residues are part of each CDR3. D genes are given only for firm matches. Clone sizes are given selectively: once, few, many, or a class where the clone is expanded.

-,TRBD1,TRBV18,TRBJ2-1,15,TGTGCCAGCTCACCGCCGGGACAGGGGGCCAATGAGCAGTTCTTC,CASSPPGQGANEQFF
-,-,TRBV5-4,TRBJ2-5,15,TGTGCCAGCAGCTTGGACGCGGGGCTCCAAGAGACCCAGTACTTC,CASSLDAGLQETQYF
-,TRBD2,TRBV7-2,TRBJ2-3,19,TGTGCCAGCAGCGGCCGCCGGACTAGCGGGGGCCACCTCACAGATACGCAGTATTTT,CASSGRRTSGGHLTDTQYF
-,-,TRBV5-1,TRBJ2-1,16,TGCGCCAGCAGCTTGTGGGGCCAGGGGTCCTACAATGAGCAGTTCTTC,CASSLWGQGSYNEQFF
-,-,TRBV7-2,TRBJ2-7,15,TGTGCCAGCAGCCCGGACGGGGGGCGTTCCTACGAGCAGTACTTC,CASSPDGGRSYEQYF
-,-,TRBV30,TRBJ2-7,13,TGTGCCTGGAGACTTCAGGGAACCAGCGAGCAGTACTTC,CAWRLQGTSEQYF
-,-,TRBV19,TRBJ2-2,14,TGTGCCAGTAGTATAGAAGCGCCTACCGGGGAGCTGTTTTTT,CASSIEAPTGELFF
-,-,TRBV9,TRBJ1-3,16,TGTGCCAGCAGCGAGGGGACTCCGAGCTCTGGAAACACCATATATTTT,CASSEGTPSSGNTIYF
few,-,TRBV5-1,TRBJ1-1,13,TGCGCCAGCAGCTACGGGACCAACACTGAAGCTTTCTTT,CASSYGTNTEAFF
-,-,TRBV28,TRBJ1-2,17,TGTGCCAGCAGCTCTCCGGGACGGCCTCCCCTAGGCTATGGCTACACCTTC,CASSSPGRPPLGYGYTF
-,-,TRBV7-9,TRBJ1-2,12,TGTGCCAGCAGCTCAGGGGCCGCTGGCTACACCTTC,CASSSGAAGYTF
-,-,TRBV27,TRBJ2-4,14,TGTGCCAGGATGACAGGCCTAGCCAAAAACATTCAGTACTTC,CARMTGLAKNIQYF
-,-,TRBV5-4,TRBJ2-2,11,TGTGCCAGCAGGGCCGGCGGGGAGCTGTTTTTT,CASRAGGELFF
-,-,TRBV19,TRBJ2-3,12,TGTGCCAGTAGTATGACTTTCGATACGCAGTATTTT,CASSMTFDTQYF
-,-,TRBV13,TRBJ1-3,17,TGTGCCACCGAACGGTTGACAGTGAGTCCCTCTGGAAACACCATATATTTT,CATERLTVSPSGNTIYF
once,TRBD1,TRBV5-1,TRBJ2-7,15,TGCGCCAGCAGCTTCCAAGGGACAGGGTACGACGAGCAGTACTTC,CASSFQGTGYDEQYF
-,-,TRBV2,TRBJ1-1,13,TGTGCCAGCAGCGATGAGAAGGGTTCAAAAGCTTTCTTT,CASSDEKGSKAFF
-,-,TRBV28,TRBJ1-2,13,TGTGCCAGCAGTTTTTTGGGCCCCCGTGGCTACACCTTC,CASSFLGPRGYTF
-,TRBD1,TRBV2,TRBJ1-1,13,TGTGCCAGCAGAGACAGGGATTGGGCTGAAGCTTTCTTT,CASRDRDWAEAFF
-,-,TRBV5-1,TRBJ2-5,14,TGCGCCAGCAGCTTGGGCTGGATCCAAGAGACCCAGTACTTC,CASSLGWIQETQYF
-,-,TRBV30,TRBJ2-3,12,TGTGCCTGGAGTAGGACCACAGATACGCAGTATTTT,CAWSRTTDTQYF
-,TRBD1,TRBV7-9,TRBJ2-5,15,TGTGCCAGCAGAGATTCCGGGACAGGGGGCGAGACCCAGTACTTC,CASRDSGTGGETQYF
once,-,TRBV6-5,TRBJ1-3,14,TGTGCCAGCAGTTACTCCGGGGGCGGAAACACCATATATTTT,CASSYSGGGNTIYF
-,TRBD1,TRBV5-1,TRBJ1-2,13,TGCGCCAGCAGCAAGGGACAGGGGCTTAGCTACACCTTC,CASSKGQGLSYTF
-,-,TRBV7-9,TRBJ1-2,13,TGTGCCAGCATCCCACAGGGCGACTATGGCTACACCTTC,CASIPQGDYGYTF
-,-,TRBV15,TRBJ2-7,17,TGTGCCACCAGCAGTCTCCCAGGCCCCGACGTTCCTGACGAGCAGTACTTC,CATSSLPGPDVPDEQYF
-,-,TRBV14,TRBJ2-7,13,TGTGCCAGCAGCCACGCAGGGGCCTACGAGCAGTACTTC,CASSHAGAYEQYF
-,TRBD1,TRBV5-1,TRBJ1-4,14,TGCGCCAGCAGCCCGGGACAGGGAGGGGAAAAACTGTTTTTT,CASSPGQGGEKLFF
-,-,TRBV2,TRBJ2-7,15,TGTGCCAGCAGTGAAGATCCAGCCCCAAACTACGAGCAGTACTTC,CASSEDPAPNYEQYF
-,-,TRBV7-8,TRBJ1-3,15,TGTGCCAGCAGCTCAGGGTTAGAGTCTGGAAACACCATATATTTT,CASSSGLESGNTIYF
-,TRBD2,TRBV2,TRBJ2-7,13,TGTGCCAGCACTAGCGGGGGGCGGGACGAGCAGTACTTC,CASTSGGRDEQYF
-,TRBD2,TRBV19,TRBJ2-3,16,TGTGCCAGTAGTATAGTAGCGGGGGGGCCCACAGATACGCAGTATTTT,CASSIVAGGPTDTQYF
-,TRBD1,TRBV10-3,TRBJ1-2,13,TGTGCCACCCCGTTGGGACAGGGTTATGGCTACACCTTC,CATPLGQGYGYTF
-,-,TRBV7-2,TRBJ2-7,14,TGTGCCAGCAGCTGGGCCCCCGGCACCAGGGAGCAGTACTTC,CASSWAPGTREQYF
many,-,TRBV18,TRBJ1-4,15,TGTGCCAGCTCACAGACAGGAGTTCGGAATGAAAAACTGTTTTTT,CASSQTGVRNEKLFF
-,TRBD1,TRBV4-1,TRBJ1-1,16,TGCGCCAGCAGCCAGAGGACAGGGGGGAAGGACACTGAAGCTTTCTTT,CASSQRTGGKDTEAFF
-,-,TRBV5-4,TRBJ2-2,14,TGTGCCAGCAGCTTGAAACAGAACACCGGGGAGCTGTTTTTT,CASSLKQNTGELFF
-,TRBD2,TRBV4-3,TRBJ2-7,16,TGCGCCAGCAGCCAAGAAGCGCTAGCGGGGGCCGGCGAGCAGTACTTC,CASSQEALAGAGEQYF
-,TRBD1,TRBV28,TRBJ2-5,16,TGTGCCAGCAGGTTACCCCCGGGACAGGGGGCAGAGACCCAGTACTTC,CASRLPPGQGAETQYF
few,-,TRBV5-6,TRBJ1-1,13,TGTGCCAGCAGCTTGTCGCCGAACACTGAAGCTTTCTTT,CASSLSPNTEAFF
-,-,TRBV2,TRBJ1-1,14,TGTGCCAGCAGCCCCTGGGATGTGAATACTGAAGCTTTCTTT,CASSPWDVNTEAFF
-,TRBD1,TRBV6-5,TRBJ2-7,15,TGTGCCAGCAGCACTGACAGGGTAAACTCCTACGAGCAGTACTTC,CASSTDRVNSYEQYF
-,-,TRBV27,TRBJ2-7,13,TGTGCCAGCAGTTGGGGACGGGGGTCCGAGCAGTACTTC,CASSWGRGSEQYF
-,-,TRBV4-3,TRBJ1-2,16,TGCGCCAGCAGCCAAGATTATGTCGGGACCCCTTATGGCTACACCTTC,CASSQDYVGTPYGYTF
-,-,TRBV6-6,TRBJ1-2,13,TGTGCCAGCAGTTACCCCGGGGACTATGGCTACACCTTC,CASSYPGDYGYTF
-,-,TRBV2,TRBJ1-2,15,TGTGCCAGCAGTGTATCCCAGGGGCGGGTAGGTGGCTACACCTTC,CASSVSQGRVGGYTF
-,-,TRBV28,TRBJ2-7,14,TGTGCCAGCAGTGACCAGGGCCCGACCTACGAGCAGTACTTC,CASSDQGPTYEQYF